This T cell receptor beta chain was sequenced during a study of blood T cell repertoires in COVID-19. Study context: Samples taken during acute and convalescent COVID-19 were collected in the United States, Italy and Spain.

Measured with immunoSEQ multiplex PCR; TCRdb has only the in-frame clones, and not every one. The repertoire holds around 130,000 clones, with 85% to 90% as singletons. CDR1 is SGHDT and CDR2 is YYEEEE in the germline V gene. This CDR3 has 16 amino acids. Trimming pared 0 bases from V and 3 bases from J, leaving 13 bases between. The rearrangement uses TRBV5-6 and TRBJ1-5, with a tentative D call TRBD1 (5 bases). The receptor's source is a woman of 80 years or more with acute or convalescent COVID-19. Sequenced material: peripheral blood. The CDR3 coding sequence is TGTGCCAGCAGCTTGGGCCCCGGTGGGGCCAATCAGCCCCAGCATTTT. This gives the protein CASSLGPGGANQPQHF.